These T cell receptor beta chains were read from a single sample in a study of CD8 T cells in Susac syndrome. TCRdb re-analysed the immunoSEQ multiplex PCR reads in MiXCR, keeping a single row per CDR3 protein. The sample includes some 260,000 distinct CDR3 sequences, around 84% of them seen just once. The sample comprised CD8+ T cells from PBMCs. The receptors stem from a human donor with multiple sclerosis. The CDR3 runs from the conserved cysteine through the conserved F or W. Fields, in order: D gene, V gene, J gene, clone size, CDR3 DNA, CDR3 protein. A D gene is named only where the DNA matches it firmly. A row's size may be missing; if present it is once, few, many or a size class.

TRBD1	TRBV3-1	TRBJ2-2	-	TGTGCCAGCAGCCCGCGACAGGGGCCCTACACCGGGGAGCTGTTTTTT	CASSPRQGPYTGELFF
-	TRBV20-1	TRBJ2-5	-	TGCAGTGCTAGAGATAGGAGACAGGTCCCTTACTTC	CSARDRRQVPYF
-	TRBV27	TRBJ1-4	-	TGTGCCAGCGGCAGAGGGGGGGGAGGTGAAAAACTGTTTTTT	CASGRGGGGEKLFF
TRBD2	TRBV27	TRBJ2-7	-	TGTGCCAGCAGTTTAAGGGGACTAGAAGGTGGCGAGCAGTACTTC	CASSLRGLEGGEQYF
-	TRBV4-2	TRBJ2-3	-	TGTGCCAGCAGCCTAGTGGAGGGCCTTACCGATAGCACAGATACGCAGTATTTT	CASSLVEGLTDSTDTQYF
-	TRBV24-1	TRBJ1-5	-	TGTGCCACCCCGGCCTACAGTAATCAGCCCCAGCATTTT	CATPAYSNQPQHF
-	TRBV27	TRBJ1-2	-	TGTGCCAGCAGTGGAGTCGGAGCTAACTATGGCTACACCTTC	CASSGVGANYGYTF
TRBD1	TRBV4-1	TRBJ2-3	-	TGCGCCAGCAGCCAAGGAGACAGGGGCCCCGGGGAGCGACATACGCAGTATTTT	CASSQGDRGPGERHTQYF
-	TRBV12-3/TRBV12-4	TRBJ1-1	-	TGTGCCAGCAGTATAACAGGCGAAAGAGAAGCTTTCTTT	CASSITGEREAFF
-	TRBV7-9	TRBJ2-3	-	TGTGCCAGCAGCCAAGATACGCAGTATTTT	CASSQDTQYF
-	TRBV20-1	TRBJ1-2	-	TGCAGTGCTAAGGGGGGGCGCGACTATGGCTACACCTTC	CSAKGGRDYGYTF
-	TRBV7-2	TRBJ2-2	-	TGTGCCAGCAGCTTATTAAGGGGGGCCAACACCGGGGAGCTGTTTTTT	CASSLLRGANTGELFF
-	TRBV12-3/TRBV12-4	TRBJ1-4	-	TGTGCCAGCAGTTGGGGCAGGGGAACAACTAATGAAAAACTGTTTTTT	CASSWGRGTTNEKLFF
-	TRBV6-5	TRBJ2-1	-	TGTGCCAGCAGTTACTCAGGGGGGAGCTCCTACAATGAGCAGTTCTTC	CASSYSGGSSYNEQFF
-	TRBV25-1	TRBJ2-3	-	TGTGCCAGCAGTGAATTGAGAGGACTTTCAAGCACAGATACGCAGTATTTT	CASSELRGLSSTDTQYF
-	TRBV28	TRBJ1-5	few	TGTGCCAGCAGTCCCGACAAAAGCAATCAGCCCCAGCATTTT	CASSPDKSNQPQHF
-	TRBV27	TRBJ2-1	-	TGTGCCAGCAGTTTGGGGACAGTGGGGGGCAATGAGCAGTTCTTC	CASSLGTVGGNEQFF
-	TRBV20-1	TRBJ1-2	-	TGCAGTGCTAGAGATGGGGAGCCCTACTATGGCTACACCTTC	CSARDGEPYYGYTF
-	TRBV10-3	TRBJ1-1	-	TGTGCCATCAAGACAGTACAGAACACTGAAGCTTTCTTT	CAIKTVQNTEAFF
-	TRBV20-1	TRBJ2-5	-	TGCAGTGCCGGGGCCCAGGGGGGCCGGGGAGACACCCAGTACTTC	CSAGAQGGRGDTQYF
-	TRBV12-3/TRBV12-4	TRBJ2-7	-	TGTGCCAGCAGTTTTCATATCGAAAGCTCCTACGAGCAGTACTTC	CASSFHIESSYEQYF
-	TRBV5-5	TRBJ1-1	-	TGTGCCAGCAGCCTTGGTACGTATCAAGGACGGTTGAACACTGAAGCTTTCTTT	CASSLGTYQGRLNTEAFF
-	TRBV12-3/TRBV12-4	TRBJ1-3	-	TGTGCCAGCAGCAAATCGGGTGGCGAGGGCTCTGGAAACACCATATATTTT	CASSKSGGEGSGNTIYF
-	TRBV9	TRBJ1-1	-	TGTGCCAGCAGTGACGATCAATCAGGGGTGAACACTGAAGCTTTCTTT	CASSDDQSGVNTEAFF
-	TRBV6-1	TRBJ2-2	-	TGTGCCAGCAGGCCCGGGACGACGAACACCGGGGAGCTGTTTTTT	CASRPGTTNTGELFF
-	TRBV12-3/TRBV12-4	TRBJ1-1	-	TGTGCCAGCACACCATTGGGACCTAACACTGAAGCTTTCTTT	CASTPLGPNTEAFF
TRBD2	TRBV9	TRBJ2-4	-	TGTGCCAGCAGCAGACTAGCCACAAGGGCAAAAAACATTCAGTACTTC	CASSRLATRAKNIQYF
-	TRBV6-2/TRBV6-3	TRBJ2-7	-	TGTGCCAGCAGTTACGGGCAGTCCTCCGGCGGGCAGTACTTC	CASSYGQSSGGQYF
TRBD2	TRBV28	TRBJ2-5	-	TGTGCCAGCAGTTTATTCACTAGCGGGATCCTCGGGGAGACCCAGTACTTC	CASSLFTSGILGETQYF
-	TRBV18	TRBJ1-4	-	TGTGCCAGCTCACCATTCGCACAGTATAATGAAAAACTGTTTTTT	CASSPFAQYNEKLFF
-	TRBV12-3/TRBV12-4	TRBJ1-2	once	TGTGCCAGCAGTGCTGGATCGTTCATCTATGGCTACACCTTC	CASSAGSFIYGYTF
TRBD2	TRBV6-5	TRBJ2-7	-	TGTGCCAGCAGTGACGGGACTAGCGGACACTACGAGCAGTACTTC	CASSDGTSGHYEQYF
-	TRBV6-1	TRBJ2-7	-	TGTGCCAGCAGGGGTGTAACTACTGACTACGAGCAGTACTTC	CASRGVTTDYEQYF
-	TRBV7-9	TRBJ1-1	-	TGTGCCAGCAGCGGGCGGACGGGGAACACTGAAGCTTTCTTT	CASSGRTGNTEAFF
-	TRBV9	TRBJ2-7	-	TGTGCCAGCAGTCCTTCCGGTTCTCTCTTTTACGAGCAGTACTTC	CASSPSGSLFYEQYF
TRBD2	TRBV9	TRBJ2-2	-	TGTGCCAGCAGCGTTGACTCTAGCGGGAGGTTGCCCGGGGAGCTGTTTTTT	CASSVDSSGRLPGELFF
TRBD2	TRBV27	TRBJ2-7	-	TGTGCCAGCAGCCCCGTGGGGCGGGAGCACGAGCAGTACTTC	CASSPVGREHEQYF
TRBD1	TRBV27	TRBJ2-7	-	TGTGCCAGCAGTCCAACCGGGACAGGGATCGAGCAGTACTTC	CASSPTGTGIEQYF
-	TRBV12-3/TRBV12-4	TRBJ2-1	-	TGTGCCAGCGATTCTAGCGTGAACCGATACAATGAGCAGTTCTTC	CASDSSVNRYNEQFF
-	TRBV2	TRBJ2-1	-	TGTGCCACCAGAGGCCCCTACAATGAGCAGTTCTTC	CATRGPYNEQFF